The clone carrying this T cell receptor (beta chain) turned up a few times. Its antigen is not identified. MiXCR, applied by TCRdb to the 5' RACE reads, yields one record per CDR3 protein. The data hold about 530,000 distinct CDR3 sequences, with under 25% observed a single time. The record originates from a study of identical twins. Study-wide findings and caveats: Within cord blood, abundant beta clonotypes carried fewer insertions, but memory repertoires showed no such trend. Alpha sequences that were out-of-frame and twin-shared showed an excess of low generation probability. Modelling approaches yielded underestimates of out-of-frame TCR alpha sharing between monozygotic twins. Conclusions came from cross-sectional statistical analysis, not from following the same donors.

The CDR3 has 14 residues. Germline trimming cut 2 bases from V and 9 bases from J; bases unmatched to any gene: 6. Germline V CDR1 and CDR2: DFQATT, SNEGSKA (reference sequence). These records were also assigned to another study, of yellow fever vaccine responses in identical twins.

The sequence derives from a woman aged 18-29 years in good health. The chain employs TRBV20-1 and TRBJ2-1; TRBD2 aligns across 11 bases. The sequencing input was CD4+ T cells sorted from blood. CDR3 loop: CSARFSGGALEQFF. CDR3 coding DNA: TGCAGTGCTAGATTTAGCGGGGGGGCCCTTGAGCAGTTCTTC.